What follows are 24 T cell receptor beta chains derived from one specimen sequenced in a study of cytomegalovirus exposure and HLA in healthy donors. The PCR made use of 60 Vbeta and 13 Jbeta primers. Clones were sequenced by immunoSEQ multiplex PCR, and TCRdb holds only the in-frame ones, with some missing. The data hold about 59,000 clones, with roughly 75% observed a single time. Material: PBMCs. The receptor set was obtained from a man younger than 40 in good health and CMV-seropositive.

CDR3 sequence (DNA): TGTGCCAGCAGTGCACCAACAGGGGGAGGTTCACCCCTCCACTTT. Translating it yields CASSAPTGGGSPLHF. J is TRBJ1-6 and V is TRBV6-5, with 8 bases matching TRBD1. The CDR3 length is 15 residues. Germline V gene lookup returns CDR1 MNHEY and CDR2 SVGAGI. The V gene end was trimmed by 5 bases and the J gene end by 9 bases; junction bases not matched to a gene: 9.

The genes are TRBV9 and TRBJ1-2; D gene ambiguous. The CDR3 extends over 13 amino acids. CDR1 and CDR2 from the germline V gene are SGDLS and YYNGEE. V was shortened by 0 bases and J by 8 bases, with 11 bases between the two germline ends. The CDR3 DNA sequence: TGTGCCAGCAGCGTAGGTCTGGAGGGCGGCTACACCTTC. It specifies CASSVGLEGGYTF.

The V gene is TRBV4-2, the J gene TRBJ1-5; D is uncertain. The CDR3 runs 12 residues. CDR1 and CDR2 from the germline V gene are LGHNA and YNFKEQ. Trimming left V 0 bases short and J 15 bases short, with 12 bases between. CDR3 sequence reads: CASSQDGRVWHF. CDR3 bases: TGTGCCAGCAGCCAAGATGGGAGGGTTTGGCATTTT.

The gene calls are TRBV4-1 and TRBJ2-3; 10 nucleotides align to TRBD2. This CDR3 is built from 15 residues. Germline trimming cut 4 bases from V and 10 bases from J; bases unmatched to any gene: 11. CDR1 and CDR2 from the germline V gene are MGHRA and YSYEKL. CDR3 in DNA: TGCGCCAGCAGCCCCAGCGGGGGGGTATTCGCCGCGCAGTATTTT. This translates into CASSPSGGVFAAQYF.

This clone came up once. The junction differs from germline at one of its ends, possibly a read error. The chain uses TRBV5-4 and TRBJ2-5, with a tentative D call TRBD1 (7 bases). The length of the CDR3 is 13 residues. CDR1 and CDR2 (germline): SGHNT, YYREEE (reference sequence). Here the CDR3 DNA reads TGTGCCGGCAGCTTACAGGGGAGGGAGACCCAGTACTTC. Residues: CAGSLQGRETQYF. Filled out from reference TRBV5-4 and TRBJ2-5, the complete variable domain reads ETGVTQSPTHLIKTRGQQVTLRCSSQSGHNTVSWYQQALGQGPQFIFQYYREEENGRGNFPPRFSGLQFPNYSSELNVNALELDDSALYLCAGSLQGRETQYFGPGTRLLVL.

CDR3 amino acids: CSVRPGTLNYGYTF. The CDR3 region has the DNA TGCAGCGTCCGTCCCGGGACATTAAACTATGGCTACACCTTC. The V call is TRBV29-1, the J call TRBJ1-2; D is possibly TRBD1 (6 bases). The CDR3 runs 14 residues. CDR1 and CDR2 (germline): SQVTM, ANQGSEA. The germline V and J ends were trimmed by 6 bases and 2 bases, with 16 bases remaining between them.

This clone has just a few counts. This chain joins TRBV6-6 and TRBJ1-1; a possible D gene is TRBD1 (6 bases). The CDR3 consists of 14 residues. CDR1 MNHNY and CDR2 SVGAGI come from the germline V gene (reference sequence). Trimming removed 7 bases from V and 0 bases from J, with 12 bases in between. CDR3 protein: CASIMTGMNTEAFF. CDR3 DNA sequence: TGTGCCAGCATTATGACAGGAATGAACACTGAAGCTTTCTTT.

The CDR3 bases are TGTGCCAGCAGCTCAAATAGGACAGCCTATGGCTACACCTTC. It specifies CASSSNRTAYGYTF. The chain employs TRBV7-6 and TRBJ1-2; possible D gene TRBD1, 6 bases. The CDR3 is 14 residues long. Trimming took 4 bases from V and 4 from J, leaving 13 bases between them. CDR1 is SGHVS, CDR2 FNYEAQ, per germline.

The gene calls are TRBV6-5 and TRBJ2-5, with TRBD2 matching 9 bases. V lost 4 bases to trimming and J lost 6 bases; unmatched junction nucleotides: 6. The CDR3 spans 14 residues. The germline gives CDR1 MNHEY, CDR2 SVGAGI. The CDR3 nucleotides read TGTGCCAGCAGTTCAGGACTAGCGTTTAAGACCCAGTACTTC. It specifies CASSSGLAFKTQYF.

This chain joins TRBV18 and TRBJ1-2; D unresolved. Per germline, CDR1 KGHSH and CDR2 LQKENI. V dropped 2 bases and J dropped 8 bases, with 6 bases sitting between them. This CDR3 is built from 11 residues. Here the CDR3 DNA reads TGTGCCAGCTCACCAGGCTTGGGCTACACCTTC. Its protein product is CASSPGLGYTF.

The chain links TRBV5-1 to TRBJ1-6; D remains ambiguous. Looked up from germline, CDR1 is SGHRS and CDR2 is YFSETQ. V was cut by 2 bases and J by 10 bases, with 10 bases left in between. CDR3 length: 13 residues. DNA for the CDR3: TGCGCCAGCAGCTTAAACGGTAAATCACCCCTCCACTTT. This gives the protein CASSLNGKSPLHF.

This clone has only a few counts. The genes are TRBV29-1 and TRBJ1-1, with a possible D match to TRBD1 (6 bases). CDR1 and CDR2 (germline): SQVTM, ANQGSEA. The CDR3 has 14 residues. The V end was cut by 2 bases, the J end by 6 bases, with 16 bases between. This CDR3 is CSVEPPDSFSEAFF. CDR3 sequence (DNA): TGCAGCGTTGAACCCCCGGACAGTTTTTCTGAAGCTTTCTTT.

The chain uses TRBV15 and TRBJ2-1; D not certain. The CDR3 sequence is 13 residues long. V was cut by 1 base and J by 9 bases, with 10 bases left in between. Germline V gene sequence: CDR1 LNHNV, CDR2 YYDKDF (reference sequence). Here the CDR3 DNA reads TGTGCCACCAGCAGAGGGAAGGAGAGTGAGCAGTTCTTC. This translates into CATSRGKESEQFF.

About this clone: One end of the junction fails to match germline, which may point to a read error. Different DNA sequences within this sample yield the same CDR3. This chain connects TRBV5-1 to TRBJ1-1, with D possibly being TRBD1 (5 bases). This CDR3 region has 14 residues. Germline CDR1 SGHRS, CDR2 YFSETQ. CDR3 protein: CASSLEDRGTEAFF. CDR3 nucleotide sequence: TGCGCCAGCAGCTTGGAGGATAGGGGCACTGAAGCCTTCTTT.

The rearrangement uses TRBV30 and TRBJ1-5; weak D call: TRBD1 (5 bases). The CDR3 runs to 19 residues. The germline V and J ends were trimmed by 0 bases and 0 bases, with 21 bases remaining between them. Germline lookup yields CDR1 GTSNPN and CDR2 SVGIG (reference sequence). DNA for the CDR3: TGTGCCTGGAGTGTAAGGGGCAGGGTTGTGGAGAATAGCAATCAGCCCCAGCATTTT. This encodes CAWSVRGRVVENSNQPQHF.

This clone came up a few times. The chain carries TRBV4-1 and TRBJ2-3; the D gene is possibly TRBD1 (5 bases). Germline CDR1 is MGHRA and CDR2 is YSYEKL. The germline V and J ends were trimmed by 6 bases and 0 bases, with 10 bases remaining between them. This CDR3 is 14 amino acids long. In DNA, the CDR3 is TGCGCCAGCAGACGCCAGGGAAGCACAGATACGCAGTATTTT. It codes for CASRRQGSTDTQYF.

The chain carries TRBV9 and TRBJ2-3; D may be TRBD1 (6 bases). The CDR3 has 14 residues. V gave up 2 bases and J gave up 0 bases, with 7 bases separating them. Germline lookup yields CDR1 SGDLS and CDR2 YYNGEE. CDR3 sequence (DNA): TGTGCCAGCAGCGTCGGACAGAGCACAGATACGCAGTATTTT. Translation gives CASSVGQSTDTQYF.

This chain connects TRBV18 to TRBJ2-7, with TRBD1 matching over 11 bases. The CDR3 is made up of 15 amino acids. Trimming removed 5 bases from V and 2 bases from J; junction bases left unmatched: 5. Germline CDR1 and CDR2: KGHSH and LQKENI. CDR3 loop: CASSGGQGAPYEQYF. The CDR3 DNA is TGTGCCAGCTCAGGCGGACAGGGGGCTCCCTACGAGCAGTACTTC.

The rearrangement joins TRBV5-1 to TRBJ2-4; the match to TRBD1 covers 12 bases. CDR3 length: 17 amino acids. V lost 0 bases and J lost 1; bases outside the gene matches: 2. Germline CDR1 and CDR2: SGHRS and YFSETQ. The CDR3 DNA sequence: TGCGCCAGCAGCTTGGGGGACAGGGGGCATGCCAAAAACATTCAGTACTTC. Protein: CASSLGDRGHAKNIQYF.

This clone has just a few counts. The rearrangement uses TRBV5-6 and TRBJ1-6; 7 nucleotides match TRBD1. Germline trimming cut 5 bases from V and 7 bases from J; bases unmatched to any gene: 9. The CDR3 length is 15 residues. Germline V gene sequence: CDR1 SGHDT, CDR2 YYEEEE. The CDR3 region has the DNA TGTGCCAGCAGTCTAAGACAGGGCCAAAATTCACCCCTCCACTTT. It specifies CASSLRQGQNSPLHF.

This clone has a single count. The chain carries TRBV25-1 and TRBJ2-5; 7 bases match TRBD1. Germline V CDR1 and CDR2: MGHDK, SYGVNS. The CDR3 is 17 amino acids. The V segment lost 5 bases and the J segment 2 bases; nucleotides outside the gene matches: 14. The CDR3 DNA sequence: TGTGCCAGCAGTATTCAATCCGGGACAGAGCCTCAAGAGACCCAGTACTTC. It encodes CASSIQSGTEPQETQYF.

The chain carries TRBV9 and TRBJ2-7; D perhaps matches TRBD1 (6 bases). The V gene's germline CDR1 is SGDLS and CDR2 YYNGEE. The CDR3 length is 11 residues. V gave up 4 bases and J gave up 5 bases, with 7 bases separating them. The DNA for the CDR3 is TGTGCCAGCAGCTCAGGGGACGAGCAGTACTTC. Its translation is CASSSGDEQYF.

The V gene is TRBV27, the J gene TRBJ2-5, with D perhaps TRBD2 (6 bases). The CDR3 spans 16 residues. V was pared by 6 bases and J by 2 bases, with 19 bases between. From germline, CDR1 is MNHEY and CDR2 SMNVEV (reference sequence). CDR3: CASRNFGGRVQETQYF. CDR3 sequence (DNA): TGTGCCAGCAGAAACTTCGGGGGACGCGTTCAAGAGACCCAGTACTTC.

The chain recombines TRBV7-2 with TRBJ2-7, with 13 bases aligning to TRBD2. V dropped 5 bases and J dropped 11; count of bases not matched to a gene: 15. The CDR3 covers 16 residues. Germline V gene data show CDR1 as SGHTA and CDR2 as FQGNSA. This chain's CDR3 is CASSLLGGLAGSSEYF. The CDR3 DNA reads TGTGCCAGCAGCCTCCTCGGGGGACTAGCGGGGTCTTCGGAGTACTTC.